The next 7 T cell receptor beta chains were all read from a single sample in a study of OX40 agonist ivuxolimab in advanced cancers. Sequenced by immunoSEQ multiplex PCR; TCRdb stores in-frame clones only, minus some. Here the sample spans around 56,000 clones, approximately 91% being singletons. Here the sequenced sample was CD4+ or CD8+ T cells sorted from blood, taken in a trial of the OX40 agonist ivuxolimab. Receptors originate from an adult with an advanced solid tumor such as melanoma, head and neck, liver or kidney cancer.

The chain combines TRBV10-2 with TRBJ1-1, with D possibly matching TRBD1 (6 bases). Germline CDR1 WSHSY, CDR2 SAAADI. This CDR3 has 16 residues. The V end was cut by 4 bases, the J end by 3 bases, with 18 bases between. Here the CDR3 DNA reads TGCGCCAGCAGTGGTACGGGGGCGGGGATAGACACTGAAGCTTTCTTT. Its protein is CASSGTGAGIDTEAFF.

This chain connects TRBV15 to TRBJ2-3; D uncertain. In germline, CDR1 is LNHNV, CDR2 YYDKDF (reference sequence). V was shortened by 0 bases and J by 5 bases, with 12 bases between the two germline ends. The CDR3 is 15 residues long. The CDR3 region is CATSRDSDSGDTQYF. DNA of the CDR3: TGTGCCACCAGCAGAGATTCTGACTCGGGAGATACGCAGTATTTT.

The table lists this clone with a count of one. V usage is TRBV10-2 and J usage is TRBJ2-2; 7 nucleotides line up with TRBD2. The CDR3 contains 15 residues. Germline V gene sequence: CDR1 WSHSY, CDR2 SAAADI. The junction had 6 bases not matched to a gene; V was cut back by 2 bases and J by 6 bases. The chain's CDR3 is CASSEVASGPGELFF. The CDR3 bases are TGCGCCAGCAGTGAGGTGGCTAGCGGTCCCGGGGAGCTGTTTTTT.

V usage is TRBV7-3 and J usage is TRBJ1-6; no clear D. Germline V gives CDR1 SGHTA, CDR2 FQGTGA. The V end lost 3 bases, the J end lost 10 bases, and 10 bases lay between the germline ends. CDR3 length: 13 residues. The CDR3 reads CASSLELKSPLHF. The CDR3, as DNA: TGTGCCAGCAGCTTGGAGTTGAAGTCACCCCTCCACTTT.

The chain combines TRBV5-1 with TRBJ1-1; D remains unclear. CDR3 length: 18 residues. V was trimmed by 0 bases and J by 0 bases, leaving 18 bases between them. CDR1 is SGHRS and CDR2 is YFSETQ in the germline V gene. This CDR3 reads CASSLGQGSLLMNTEAFF. CDR3 nucleotides: TGCGCCAGCAGCTTGGGACAAGGGTCGTTACTTATGAACACTGAAGCTTTCTTT.

The chain joins TRBV6-1 to TRBJ2-7; 8 bases match TRBD1. Trimming at V came to 3 bases and at J to 4 bases, leaving 2 bases not matched to a gene. Germline assignment: CDR1 MNHNS and CDR2 SASEGT. The length of the CDR3 is 13 residues. The CDR3 DNA is TGTGCCAGCAGTGACTGGACAGGGTACGAGCAGTACGTC. The encoded protein is CASSDWTGYEQYV.

The chain couples TRBV29-1 to TRBJ1-2; 9 nucleotides line up with TRBD1. The J segment lost 2 bases and the V segment lost 0 bases, leaving 7 bases of the junction unmatched. The CDR3 has 16 amino acids. In germline, CDR1 is SQVTM, CDR2 ANQGSEA. This chain's CDR3 is CSVEDVGTGRNYGYTF. The CDR3 DNA follows: TGCAGCGTTGAAGATGTTGGGACAGGGAGGAACTATGGCTACACCTTC.